This T cell receptor (beta chain) was documented in a study of blood T cell repertoires in COVID-19. Study-level information: The origin of the acute and convalescent COVID-19 samples was the United States, Italy and Spain. The cDNA or gDNA used as material had been derived from T cells, B-cell-depleted T cells, or PBMCs.

Trimming took off 6 bases at V and 8 bases at J, with 17 bases between the two ends. This CDR3 is 14 amino acids long. Germline V gives CDR1 SGHRS, CDR2 YFSETQ. Participants were aged about 18 to 90 years, lived in 25 or so US areas, and enrolled virtually. The method was immunoSEQ multiplex PCR; TCRdb's version includes in-frame clones alone and lacks a portion of them. The sample has about 240,000 clones; approximately 86% are singletons. Sequences were obtained from PBMCs or T cells enriched from blood (not recorded which). This clonotype originated in a woman in her forties with acute COVID-19. The rearrangement uses TRBV5-1 and TRBJ1-4, with a possible D match to TRBD1 (5 bases). CDR3 in DNA: TGCGCCAGCAAGGGGCAGGGATCATTCGAAAAACTGTTTTTT. Translating it yields CASKGQGSFEKLFF.